This TCR beta chain was sequenced during a study of blood T cell repertoires in COVID-19. Looking at the study overall: Researchers got acute and convalescent COVID-19 samples from the United States, Italy and Spain. PBMCs, B-cell-depleted T cells, or T cells provided the cDNA or gDNA that made up the material.

This CDR3 region has 18 residues. Trimming removed 3 bases from V and 1 base from J; junction bases left unmatched: 10. Germline loops: CDR1 DFQATT, CDR2 SNEGSKA (reference sequence). As handled by the study authors: Reference gene primers were amplified, and this amplification served to estimate nucleated cell counts. The protocol was immunoSEQ multiplex PCR, while the TCRdb copy is restricted to in-frame clones and leaves out a portion. D and trimming come from the DNA, and the V and J calls and clone size come from that table. The sample holds 90,000 to 150,000 clones, about 84% seen once. The chain uses TRBV20-1 and TRBJ2-1, with 12 nucleotides matching TRBD2. The sample was peripheral blood. The TCR comes from a man aged 60 to 69 with acute or convalescent COVID-19. The CDR3 sequence is CSASVPGLAGRSYNEQFF. CDR3 nucleotides: TGCAGTGCTAGTGTACCGGGACTAGCGGGCCGATCCTACAATGAGCAGTTCTTC.